This TCR beta chain was recovered during a study of blood T cell repertoires in COVID-19. Study-level background: In each case, the material was cDNA or gDNA derived from T cells, B-cell-depleted T cells, or PBMCs.

The ends were cut back, 3 bases at V and 1 base at J, with 13 bases in the middle. CDR1 GTSNPN and CDR2 SVGIG come from the germline V gene (reference sequence). The CDR3 totals 16 residues. The assay was immunoSEQ multiplex PCR, and TCRdb's table has in-frame clones only and misses some. The data show about 220,000 clones, about 81% seen once. Sequences were obtained from peripheral blood. The TCR sequence derives from a woman in her 70s with COVID-19, enrolled during active disease. This chain joins TRBV30 and TRBJ1-6; D is perhaps TRBD1 (5 bases). The DNA of the CDR3 is TGTGCCTGGAGGGGTCAGGGCTTGTCCTATAATTCACCCCTCCACTTT. This encodes CAWRGQGLSYNSPLHF.